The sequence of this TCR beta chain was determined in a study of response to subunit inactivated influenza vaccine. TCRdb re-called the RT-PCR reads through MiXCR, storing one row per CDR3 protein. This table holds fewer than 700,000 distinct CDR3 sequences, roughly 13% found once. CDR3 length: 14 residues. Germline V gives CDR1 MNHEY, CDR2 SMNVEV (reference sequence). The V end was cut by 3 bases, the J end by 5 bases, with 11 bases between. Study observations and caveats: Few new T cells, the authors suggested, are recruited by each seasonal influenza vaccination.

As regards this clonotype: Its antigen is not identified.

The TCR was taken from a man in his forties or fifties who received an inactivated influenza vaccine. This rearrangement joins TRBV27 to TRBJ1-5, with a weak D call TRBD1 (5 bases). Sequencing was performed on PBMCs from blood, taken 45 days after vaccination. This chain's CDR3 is CASSFRGTHQPQHF. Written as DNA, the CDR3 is TGTGCCAGCAGTTTTAGGGGTACCCATCAGCCCCAGCATTTT.